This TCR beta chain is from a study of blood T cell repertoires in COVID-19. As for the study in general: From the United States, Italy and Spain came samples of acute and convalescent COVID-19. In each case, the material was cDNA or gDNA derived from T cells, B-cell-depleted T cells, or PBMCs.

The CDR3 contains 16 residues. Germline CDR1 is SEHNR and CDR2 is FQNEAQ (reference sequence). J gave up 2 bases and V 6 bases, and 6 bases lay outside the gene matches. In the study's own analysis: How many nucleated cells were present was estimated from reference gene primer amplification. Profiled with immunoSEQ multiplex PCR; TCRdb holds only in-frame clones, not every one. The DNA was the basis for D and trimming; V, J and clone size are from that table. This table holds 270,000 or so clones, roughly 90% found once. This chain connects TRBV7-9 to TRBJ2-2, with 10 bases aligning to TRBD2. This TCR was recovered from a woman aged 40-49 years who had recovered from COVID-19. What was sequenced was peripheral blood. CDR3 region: CASSRLAGVNTGELFF. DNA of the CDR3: TGTGCCAGCAGTCGACTAGCGGGTGTTAACACCGGGGAGCTGTTTTTT.